The clone carrying this TCR beta chain has only a few counts. The data were obtained in a study of T cell responses to AZD1222 COVID-19 vaccine. Repertoires were generated with immunoSEQ multiplex PCR, while TCRdb's copy carries only in-frame clones and drops some. The table includes 130,000 or so clones, under 95% detected once. CDR1 is MDHEN and CDR2 is SYDVKM in the germline V gene. The CDR3 runs to 12 residues. V was clipped by 4 bases and J by 6 bases, with 9 bases between them. The chain uses TRBV28 and TRBJ1-2; D uncertain. The TCR originated in an adult who received the AZD1222 COVID-19 vaccine. The sequencing used peripheral blood, collected 28 days after the second AZD1222 dose. CDR3 in DNA: TGTGCCAGCAGTTGGGGTTACGATGGCTACACCTTC. It codes for CASSWGYDGYTF.